Listed here are 16 T cell receptor beta chains from one sample, sequenced in a study of T cell responses to AZD1222 COVID-19 vaccine (dated by TCRdb to the early 2020s). This specimen's time point label, per the study, means: baseline before first vaccination. Libraries were constructed by the immunoSEQ multiplex PCR assay. TCRdb obtained this table from immuneACCESS and retained in-frame rearrangements with V and J assigned. These tables miss some clones; where compared with another copy, unresolved V genes account for less than half of the shortfall, and the remainder is unexplained. In all, the sample holds about 85,000 clones, and 85% to 90% of those were seen once. The top ten clones comprise approximately 7% of the sample. Sequenced here: peripheral blood, sampled on day 0 of AZD1222 vaccination. These receptors all stem from an adult in good health.

The chain carries TRBV28 and TRBJ1-2; 8 bases are shared with TRBD1. From germline, CDR1 is MDHEN and CDR2 SYDVKM. Trimming at V came to 1 base and at J to 8 bases, leaving 12 bases not matched to a gene. This CDR3 has 16 residues. The CDR3 spells CASSLSFRDRREGYTF. The DNA for the CDR3 is TGTGCCAGCAGTTTATCCTTCCGGGACAGGCGAGAGGGCTACACCTTC.

V usage is TRBV25-1 and J usage is TRBJ2-7; 8 bases fit TRBD1. The V and J ends lost 3 bases and 6 bases, in that order; junction bases with no gene match: 7. The germline gives CDR1 MGHDK, CDR2 SYGVNS. CDR3 length: 14 amino acids. The CDR3 DNA follows: TGTGCCAGCAGTGAGGACAGGGCCTCCGTCGAGCAGTACTTC. This sequence encodes CASSEDRASVEQYF.

Only one count was recorded for this clone. V gene TRBV3-1 (or the pseudogene TRBV3-2) combines with J gene TRBJ1-4; D is perhaps TRBD1 (5 bases). Trimming took off 0 bases at V and 8 bases at J, with 13 bases between the two ends. The CDR3 is made up of 15 amino acids. Per germline, CDR1 LGHDT and CDR2 YNNKEL (reference sequence). In DNA form, the CDR3 reads TGTGCCAGCAGCCAAGATGGGGCAGGGAGAGAAAAACTGTTTTTT. Translating gives CASSQDGAGREKLFF.

The chain is built from TRBV30 and TRBJ2-1; 11 nucleotides agree with TRBD1. CDR1 GTSNPN and CDR2 SVGIG come from the germline V gene (reference sequence). The J segment lost 4 bases and the V segment lost 3 bases, leaving 2 bases of the junction unmatched. This CDR3 has 14 residues. The CDR3 here is CAWSRDRGYNEQFF. Written as DNA, the CDR3 is TGTGCCTGGAGCCGGGACAGGGGGTACAATGAGCAGTTCTTC.

The chain is built from TRBV5-1 and TRBJ2-1; 10 bases agree with TRBD1. Germline loops: CDR1 SGHRS, CDR2 YFSETQ. The CDR3 length is 15 residues. J was trimmed by 6 bases and V by 0 bases; bases with no gene match: 3. The DNA of the CDR3 is TGCGCCAGCAGCTTGGAGGGACAGGGGAGCAATGAGCAGTTCTTC. It yields the protein CASSLEGQGSNEQFF.

The chain's CDR3 is CASSRIQNTGELFF. The DNA for the CDR3 is TGTGCCAGCAGCCGTATCCAGAACACCGGGGAGCTGTTTTTT. The rearrangement joins TRBV27 to TRBJ2-2, with D hard to call. Germline V CDR1 and CDR2: MNHEY, SMNVEV (reference sequence). V was shortened by 6 bases and J by 1 base, with 9 bases between the two germline ends. The CDR3 runs to 14 residues.

In this sample, this clone turned up once. The chain carries TRBV6-5 and TRBJ2-7, with a weak D call TRBD1 (6 bases). The CDR3 is 13 residues long. Germline CDR1 reads MNHEY; CDR2 reads SVGAGI. V was clipped by 8 bases and J by 5 bases, with 16 bases between them. CDR3 in DNA: TGTGCCAGCCTCAACAGGGTACGGGACGAGCAGTACTTC. This codes for CASLNRVRDEQYF.

J is TRBJ1-1 and V is TRBV19; TRBD1 matches at 7 bases. After removal of 7 bases from V and 4 bases from J, the junction contained 6 bases not matched to a gene. This CDR3 region has 13 residues. Germline CDR1 reads LNHDA; CDR2 reads SQIVND (reference sequence). The CDR3 loop is CASKDTGATEAFF. The CDR3 DNA follows: TGTGCCAGTAAAGATACAGGGGCCACTGAAGCTTTCTTT.

CDR3 nucleotides: TGTGCCACCAGCAGAGATTACGATGGCACCATATATTTT. Its translation: CATSRDYDGTIYF. V is TRBV15 and J is TRBJ1-3; D call uncertain. Germline CDR1 LNHNV, CDR2 YYDKDF (reference sequence). V shed 0 bases and J shed 9 bases, with 9 bases lying between them. The CDR3 consists of 13 residues.

The V and J genes are TRBV15 and TRBJ2-2, with D unclear. Trimming shortened V by 4 bases and J by 6 bases, and 12 bases separated the two germline ends. CDR1 is LNHNV, CDR2 YYDKDF, per germline (reference sequence). CDR3 length: 14 amino acids. The CDR3 is CATSIPPPPGELFF. CDR3 coding DNA: TGTGCCACCAGCATACCCCCACCCCCCGGGGAGCTGTTTTTT. The variable domain in full, with the rest retrieved from reference TRBV15 and TRBJ2-2, is DAMVIQNPRYQVTQFGKPVTLSCSQTLNHNVMYWYQQKSSQAPKLLFHYYDKDFNNEADTPDNFQSRRPNTSFCFLDIRSPGLGDTAMYLCATSIPPPPGELFFGEGSRLTVL.

The J gene is TRBJ2-1, the V gene TRBV5-1; TRBD2 agrees at 7 bases. The ends lost 6 bases at V and 1 base at J; junction bases unmatched: 7. The CDR3 extends over 15 amino acids. CDR1 SGHRS and CDR2 YFSETQ come from the germline V gene. CDR3 sequence (DNA): TGCGCCAGCACCCTAAGCGGGGAGTCCTACAATGAGCAGTTCTTC. Translating it yields CASTLSGESYNEQFF.

The gene calls are TRBV7-8 and TRBJ1-2; possible D gene TRBD1, 6 bases. Germline CDR1 and CDR2: SGHVS and FQNEAQ. V shed 5 bases and J shed 2 bases, with 15 bases lying between them. The CDR3 is made up of 15 amino acids. The CDR3: CASSPRDIPNYGYTF. The CDR3 nucleotides are TGTGCCAGCAGCCCCCGGGACATCCCCAACTATGGCTACACCTTC.

The chain has TRBV28 and TRBJ2-3, with D perhaps matching TRBD2 (5 bases). The CDR3 runs to 15 residues. The V gene lost 4 bases and the J gene lost 0 bases, with 11 bases spanning the gap. Per the germline V gene, CDR1 is MDHEN and CDR2 is SYDVKM. CDR3 amino acids: CASSSGLGSTDTQYF. DNA for the CDR3: TGTGCCAGCAGTTCCGGACTGGGCAGCACAGATACGCAGTATTTT. The whole variable domain, filled in from reference TRBV28 and TRBJ2-3, reads DVKVTQSSRYLVKRTGEKVFLECVQDMDHENMFWYRQDPGLGLRLIYFSYDVKMKEKGDIPEGYSVSREKKERFSLILESASTNQTSMYLCASSSGLGSTDTQYFGPGTRLTVL.

The genes are TRBV19 and TRBJ2-3; 9 nucleotides agree with TRBD1. The CDR3 totals 14 residues. The germline V gene has CDR1 LNHDA and CDR2 SQIVND (reference sequence). V was pared by 6 bases and J by 2 bases, with 3 bases of the junction left unmatched. The CDR3 loop reads CASSRTGATDTQYF. CDR3 coding DNA: TGTGCCAGTAGCCGGACAGGGGCCACAGATACGCAGTATTTT.

The rearrangement links TRBV18 to TRBJ2-5, with 7 positions matching TRBD1. V gave up 4 bases and J gave up 4 bases; unmatched junction bases: 6. This CDR3 contains 14 residues. CDR1 is KGHSH and CDR2 is LQKENI in the germline V gene. The CDR3 region has the DNA TGTGCCAGCTCACACCGACAGGGACCAGAGACCCAGTACTTC. Translating gives CASSHRQGPETQYF.

The V gene is TRBV15, the J gene TRBJ1-5; TRBD1 matches 11 bases. There are 16 residues in the CDR3. CDR1 LNHNV and CDR2 YYDKDF come from the germline V gene (reference sequence). J gave up 3 bases and V 2 bases, and 3 bases lay outside the gene matches. CDR3 region: CATSRRTGGSNQPQHF. The CDR3 nucleotides are TGTGCCACCAGCAGACGGACAGGGGGCTCCAATCAGCCCCAGCATTTT. The full variable domain, with the rest looked up from reference TRBV15 and TRBJ1-5, is DAMVIQNPRYQVTQFGKPVTLSCSQTLNHNVMYWYQQKSSQAPKLLFHYYDKDFNNEADTPDNFQSRRPNTSFCFLDIRSPGLGDTAMYLCATSRRTGGSNQPQHFGDGTRLSIL.